The 10 T cell receptor beta chains presented below share a single source sample, sequenced in a study of cytomegalovirus exposure and HLA in healthy donors. Both 60 Vbeta primers and 13 Jbeta primers went into the PCR. Data came from immunoSEQ multiplex PCR; TCRdb stores just in-frame clones and leaves some out. The sample lists about 96,000 clones, around 79% seen once, with less than 15% in the top ten. Sequenced material: PBMCs. These receptors originate from a woman aged 70-85 years in good health and CMV-seropositive.

Remarks on this clone: At one end, the junction sequence differs from germline, possibly due to a read error. The chain carries TRBV7-7 and TRBJ2-7; TRBD2 matches 8 bases. This CDR3 has 16 residues. Germline-derived CDR1 and CDR2 are SSHAT and FNYEAQ (reference sequence). The CDR3 nucleotides read TGTGCTAGCAGCCCCCAAACCGGGGGGGAGCACTACGAGCAGTACTTC. Translated: CASSPQTGGEHYEQYF.

The chain joins TRBV28 to TRBJ1-2; D remains ambiguous. CDR3 length: 14 residues. The germline V and J ends were trimmed by 7 bases and 4 bases, with 16 bases remaining between them. Germline V gene lookup returns CDR1 MDHEN and CDR2 SYDVKM. CDR3 sequence reads: CASTLRASLYGYTF. CDR3 nucleotides: TGTGCCAGCACCTTGAGGGCGAGCCTCTATGGCTACACCTTC.

This rearrangement joins TRBV18 to TRBJ2-7; a possible D gene is TRBD2 (6 bases). The germline V and J ends were trimmed by 4 bases and 2 bases, with 9 bases remaining between them. The CDR3 covers 13 residues. Germline CDR1 and CDR2: KGHSH and LQKENI. The CDR3 DNA reads as TGTGCCAGCTCACTAGGGGAGGCCTACGAGCAGTACTTC. Residues: CASSLGEAYEQYF.

The rearrangement joins TRBV2 to TRBJ2-1; 8 nucleotides agree with TRBD2. CDR3 length: 15 amino acids. Germline V lookup: CDR1 SNHLY, CDR2 FYNNEI. Unmatched junction bases numbered 9, after V lost 6 bases and J lost 5 bases. In nucleotides, the CDR3 is TGTGCCAGCAGCGCCCGGACTAGCCTCCACAATGAGCAGTTCTTC. It codes for CASSARTSLHNEQFF.

This chain joins TRBV6-4 and TRBJ2-3, with 9 bases lining up with TRBD2. This CDR3 contains 14 residues. V lost 2 bases and J lost 4; bases outside the gene matches: 1. Germline CDR1 and CDR2: MRHNA and SNTAGT. CDR3 region: CASSDGGGADTQYF. In nucleotides, the CDR3 is TGTGCCAGCAGTGACGGCGGGGGGGCAGATACGCAGTATTTT.

The V call is TRBV4-1, the J call TRBJ1-5, with D perhaps matching TRBD1 (6 bases). The V and J ends lost 2 bases and 9 bases respectively, with 23 bases between them. The CDR3 spans 17 residues. Per germline, CDR1 MGHRA and CDR2 YSYEKL. The CDR3 DNA reads TGCGCCAGCAGCCAATCCGCCCCGTGGGACACGGGATCGCCCCAGCATTTT. The encoded protein is CASSQSAPWDTGSPQHF.

The sample holds a few counts of this clone. This chain uses TRBV7-8 with TRBJ2-2; D perhaps matches TRBD2 (6 bases). Germline values: CDR1 SGHVS, CDR2 FQNEAQ. The CDR3 totals 15 residues. V was trimmed by 5 bases and J by 5 bases, leaving 15 bases between them. The CDR3 coding sequence is TGTGCCAGCAGCCCCACGGGGGTCAGGACCGGGGAGCTGTTTTTT. Protein sequence: CASSPTGVRTGELFF. The whole variable domain, remainder taken from reference TRBV7-8 and TRBJ2-2, is GAGVSQSPRYKVAKRGQDVALRCDPISGHVSLFWYQQALGQGPEFLTYFQNEAQLDKSGLPSDRFFAERPEGSVSTLKIQRTQQEDSAVYLCASSPTGVRTGELFFGEGSRLTVL.

The gene calls are TRBV19 and TRBJ2-3; no reliable D call. The CDR3 is made up of 16 amino acids. The V gene's germline CDR1 is LNHDA and CDR2 SQIVND (reference sequence). Trimming took off 3 bases at V and 1 base at J, with 14 bases between the two ends. The CDR3 region is CASSMGRDVGTDTQYF. The CDR3 nucleotides read TGTGCCAGTAGTATGGGCAGAGACGTGGGCACAGATACGCAGTATTTT.

This clone was counted a single time. The chain recombines TRBV27 with TRBJ2-7; TRBD1 aligns across 9 bases. CDR1 MNHEY and CDR2 SMNVEV come from the germline V gene (reference sequence). The CDR3 is 17 residues long. The V and J ends lost 5 bases and 2 bases, in that order; junction bases with no gene match: 13. This CDR3 reads CASSPPKGQGSPYEQYF. CDR3 nucleotide sequence: TGTGCCAGCAGTCCGCCTAAAGGACAGGGGAGTCCCTACGAGCAGTACTTC.

The CDR3 DNA follows: TGTGCCAGCAGTGGTTCGGTGACCCAGTACTTC. It encodes CASSGSVTQYF. The rearrangement links TRBV6-1 to TRBJ2-5; D remains ambiguous. This CDR3 has 11 amino acids. Trimming pared 4 bases from V and 7 bases from J, leaving 7 bases between. Germline V gene data show CDR1 as MNHNS and CDR2 as SASEGT.